The sequence of this T cell receptor beta chain was determined in a study of Ad26.COV2.S vaccination and SARS-CoV-2 variants. Libraries were prepared by immunoSEQ multiplex PCR; TCRdb keeps only in-frame clonotypes and omits some of them. The sample has some 250,000 clones, 70% to 90% seen once. Treatment described: around 19 received Ad26.COV2.S at low or high dose, single or two shots; about 5 received placebo; per-sample allocation not given. The investigators took samples on day 63 after the first vaccine or placebo injection. General study findings and limits: A substantial breadth of spike-specific CD8+ and CD4+ T cell responses after vaccination has been reported.

Worth noting for this clone: Antigen: not known.

This CDR3 region has 11 residues. The V end lost 6 bases, the J end lost 2 bases, and 5 bases lay between the germline ends. V usage is TRBV12-3 or TRBV12-4 and J usage is TRBJ2-7, with D uncertain. This clonotype was obtained from a person aged 18 to 65 who received the Ad26.COV2.S COVID-19 vaccine or a placebo. The sample in question was peripheral blood, obtained in a trial of Ad26.COV2.S vaccine versus placebo. The CDR3: CASSPAYEQYF. CDR3 nucleotide sequence: TGTGCCAGCAGCCCGGCCTACGAGCAGTACTTC.